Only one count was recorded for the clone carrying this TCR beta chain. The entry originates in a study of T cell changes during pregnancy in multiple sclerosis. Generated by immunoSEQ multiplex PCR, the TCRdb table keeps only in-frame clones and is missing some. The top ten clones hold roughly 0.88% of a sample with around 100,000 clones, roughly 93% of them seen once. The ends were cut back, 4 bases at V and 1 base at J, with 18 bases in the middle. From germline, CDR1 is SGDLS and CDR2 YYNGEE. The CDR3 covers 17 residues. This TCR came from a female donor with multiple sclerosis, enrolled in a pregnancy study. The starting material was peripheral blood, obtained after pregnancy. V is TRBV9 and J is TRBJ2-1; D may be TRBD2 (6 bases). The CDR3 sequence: CASSSQRGTKSYNEQFF. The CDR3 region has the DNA TGTGCCAGCAGCTCCCAGCGCGGGACGAAGTCCTACAATGAGCAGTTCTTC.